These 10 T cell receptor beta chains came from one sample sequenced in a study of cytomegalovirus exposure and HLA in healthy donors. 60 Vbeta and 13 Jbeta primers were used in PCR. Clones were read by immunoSEQ multiplex PCR, and TCRdb kept only the in-frame ones, dropping some. The sample has 90,000 or so clones; 75% to 80% are singletons. The sample comprised PBMCs. The receptors were sampled from a female donor in good health and CMV-seronegative.

This clone came up once. The V gene is TRBV5-1, the J gene TRBJ2-1; possible D gene TRBD1, 6 bases. The CDR3 spans 15 residues. Germline assignment: CDR1 SGHRS and CDR2 YFSETQ. Trimming removed 0 bases at V and 1 base at J, with 8 bases between. CDR3 loop: CASSLDRVSYNEQFF. In DNA form, the CDR3 reads TGCGCCAGCAGCTTGGACAGGGTTTCCTACAATGAGCAGTTCTTC.

This chain connects TRBV27 to TRBJ2-3; 8 positions match TRBD2. This CDR3 comprises 15 residues. CDR1 is MNHEY, CDR2 SMNVEV, per germline (reference sequence). V was clipped by 2 bases and J by 4 bases; unmatched bases: 5. CDR3 amino acids: CASSLDERGPDTQYF. The CDR3 nucleotides read TGTGCCAGCAGTTTAGATGAGCGGGGGCCAGATACGCAGTATTTT.

The V call is TRBV7-9, the J call TRBJ2-1; D is unresolved. The V gene lost 1 base and the J gene lost 5 bases, with 9 bases spanning the gap. The CDR3 contains 14 residues. Looked up from germline, CDR1 is SEHNR and CDR2 is FQNEAQ (reference sequence). The CDR3 DNA sequence: TGTGCCAGCAGCTTAGTTGCTAGTAACAATGAGCAGTTCTTC. This gives the protein CASSLVASNNEQFF.

V usage is TRBV2 and J usage is TRBJ1-6; no clear D. Trimming removed 3 bases at V and 7 bases at J, with 7 bases between. CDR3 length: 13 residues. Germline CDR1 is SNHLY and CDR2 is FYNNEI. The CDR3 bases are TGTGCCAGCAGTGATAGAGGGAATTCACCCCTCCACTTT. It yields the protein CASSDRGNSPLHF.

The CDR3 sequence: CASSLRTGGAFF. The DNA for the CDR3 is TGTGCCAGCAGCCTTCGGACAGGGGGAGCTTTCTTT. The chain couples TRBV5-4 to TRBJ1-1; 10 positions match TRBD1. The ends lost 4 bases at V and 10 bases at J; junction bases unmatched: 4. This CDR3 spans 12 amino acids. Germline-derived CDR1 and CDR2 are SGHNT and YYREEE (reference sequence).

V is TRBV27 and J is TRBJ1-3; no firm D call. From germline, CDR1 is MNHEY and CDR2 SMNVEV (reference sequence). V was cut by 5 bases and J by 0 bases, with 8 bases left in between. The CDR3 has 14 amino acids. The chain's CDR3 is CASSRYSSGNTIYF. CDR3 nucleotide sequence: TGTGCCAGCAGTAGGTACAGCTCTGGAAACACCATATATTTT.

The V and J genes are TRBV6-1 and TRBJ1-5, with TRBD1 as a possible D gene (5 bases). CDR1 MNHNS and CDR2 SASEGT come from the germline V gene. The V gene lost 7 bases and the J gene lost 4 bases, with 11 bases spanning the gap. The CDR3 sequence is 13 residues long. The CDR3 region is CASKAGLNQPQHF. The CDR3 DNA sequence: TGTGCCAGCAAGGCGGGGCTAAATCAGCCCCAGCATTTT.

The chain has TRBV28 and TRBJ1-5, with a weak D call TRBD1 (6 bases). V lost 7 bases to trimming and J lost 4 bases, with 17 bases between them. This CDR3 has 15 amino acids. The germline V gene has CDR1 MDHEN and CDR2 SYDVKM. This CDR3 reads CASTRTVAPNQPQHF. The CDR3, as DNA: TGTGCCAGCACCCGGACAGTCGCCCCTAATCAGCCCCAGCATTTT.

The V gene is TRBV25-1, the J gene TRBJ1-6; 7 bases are a match to TRBD1. The germline V gene has CDR1 MGHDK and CDR2 SYGVNS. V shed 0 bases and J 9 bases; nucleotides not matched to a gene: 11. The CDR3 spans 17 residues. DNA of the CDR3: TGTGCCAGCAGTGAATACAACGGACAGGAAGGAGGTTCACCCCTCCACTTT. Protein product: CASSEYNGQEGGSPLHF.

This clone was counted a single time. The gene calls are TRBV12-2 and TRBJ1-2. TRBV12-2 is reported as a pseudogene. This CDR3 spans 12 amino acids. As DNA, the CDR3 is TGTGCAAGGAACACGACTGACCCCAACTACACCTTC. Protein product: CARNTTDPNYTF.